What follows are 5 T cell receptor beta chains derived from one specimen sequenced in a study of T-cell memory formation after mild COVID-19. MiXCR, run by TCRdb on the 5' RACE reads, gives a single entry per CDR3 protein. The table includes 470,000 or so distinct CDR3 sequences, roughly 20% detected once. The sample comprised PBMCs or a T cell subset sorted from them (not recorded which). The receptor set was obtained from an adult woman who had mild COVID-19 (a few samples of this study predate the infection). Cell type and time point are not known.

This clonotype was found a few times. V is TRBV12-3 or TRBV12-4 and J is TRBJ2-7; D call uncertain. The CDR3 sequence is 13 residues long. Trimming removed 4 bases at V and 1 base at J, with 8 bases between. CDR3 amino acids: CASSSGFSYEQYF. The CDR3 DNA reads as TGTGCCAGCAGTTCCGGGTTTTCCTACGAGCAGTACTTC.

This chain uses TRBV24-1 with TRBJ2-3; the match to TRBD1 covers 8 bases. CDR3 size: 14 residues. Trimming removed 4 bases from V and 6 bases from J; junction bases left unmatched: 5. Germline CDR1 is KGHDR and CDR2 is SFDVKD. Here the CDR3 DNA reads TGTGCCACCAGTGAGTTGGACAGGGAGGATACGCAGTATTTT. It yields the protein CATSELDREDTQYF.

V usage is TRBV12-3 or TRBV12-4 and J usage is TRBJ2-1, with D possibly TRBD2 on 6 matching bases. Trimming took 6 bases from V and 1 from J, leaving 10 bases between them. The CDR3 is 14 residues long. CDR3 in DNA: TGTGCCAGCAGCCGGCGGGGATCCTACAATGAGCAGTTCTTC. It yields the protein CASSRRGSYNEQFF.

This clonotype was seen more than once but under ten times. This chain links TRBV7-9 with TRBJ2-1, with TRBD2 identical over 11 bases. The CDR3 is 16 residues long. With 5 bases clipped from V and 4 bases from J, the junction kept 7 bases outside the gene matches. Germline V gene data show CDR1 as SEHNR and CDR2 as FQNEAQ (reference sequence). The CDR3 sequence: CASSSSGRAGYNEQFF. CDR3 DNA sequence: TGTGCCAGCAGCAGTAGCGGGAGGGCCGGGTACAATGAGCAGTTCTTC.

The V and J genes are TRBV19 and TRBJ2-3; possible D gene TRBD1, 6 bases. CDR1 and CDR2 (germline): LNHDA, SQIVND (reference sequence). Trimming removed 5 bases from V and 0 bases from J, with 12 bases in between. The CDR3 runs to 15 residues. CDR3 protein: CASSPDSRSTDTQYF. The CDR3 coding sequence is TGTGCCAGTAGTCCGGACAGCCGGAGCACAGATACGCAGTATTTT.